This T cell receptor beta chain was observed in a study of shared clonotypes between healthy human individuals (dated by TCRdb to the early 2020s). For the study in its entirety: Two women and a few men aged 18 to 49 years were included in the cohort. To estimate repertoire size and how much clonotype sharing occurs between individuals, the study deeply sequenced the blood TCR repertoires of a handful of healthy adults. Per donor, three plates each were used for CD4 naive and CD4 memory, two for CD8 naive, and one for CD8 memory. To increase sequencing depth and limit assay-specific biases, different laboratories used diverse techniques to prepare libraries and sequence TCR repertoires. Per donor, leukapheresis produced somewhere between about 0.8 and 9 billion PBMCs. Results and caveats for the whole study, not just this receptor: The genetic and exposure-history diversity represented was limited by the small number of donors. Only blood was sampled, and tissue TCR repertoires likely differ from those in blood. Rarefaction of sorted-subset datasets indicated incomplete sequencing despite the large sequencing depth. Pairwise subsampling led to the expectation that sequencing depth would affect the degree of clonotype sharing among donors. Estimated clonotype richness was generally larger for naive than for memory subsets. Across a handful of donors, around 5% of naive CD4, more than 3% of naive CD8, 2.3% of memory CD4, and 0.4% of memory CD8 clonotypes were shared. Compared with non-shared clonotypes, clonotypes shared by all four sorted-subset donors had higher generation probabilities.

Healthy HIV-negative adults with no recently reported acute infections or vaccinations were included as donors. Only Caucasian adults living in Nashville, Tennessee, USA were represented among the donors. CD4+ T cells were enriched through magnetic negative selection, after which naive cells were positively selected on CD45RA and the remaining negative fraction served as the memory subset. Blood was obtained by leukapheresis, after which PBMCs were separated by Ficoll-Histopaque density gradient centrifugation and cryopreserved in liquid nitrogen vapor phase. Analytical flow cytometry was used to check the purity and quantity of every magnetically sorted T cell population. Genomic DNA was isolated from each sorted fraction and quantified by UV absorbance on a Nanodrop 2000c. TCR CDR3 regions were amplified from genomic DNA by multiplex PCR using the deep immunoSEQ assay. Extracted genomic DNA from each cell subset was spread evenly across all wells of several immunoSEQ 96-well plates, with each plate serving as a replicate. Each replicate PCR for sorted subsets received around 200 ng genomic DNA, equal to roughly 30,000 T cell genomes. Purified libraries were quantified with a Qubit 3.0 fluorometer, sized on a Bioanalyzer 2100, and re-quantified with the KAPA Library Quantification kit. Each immunoSEQ 96-well plate was sequenced on its own single-read 150-cycle Illumina NextSeq 550 flow cell. The authors' pipeline ran thus. Because only junctional sequences without quality scores were contained in the immunoSEQ output, filtering matching that applied to full-length reads could not be performed. To assign V/J genes and CDR3, sequences were annotated against IMGT germline references using PyIR, a Python wrapper for IgBLAST v1.9. Reads were removed for weak V/J assignments (E-value above 1e-6), missing CDR3, stop codons, out-of-frame junctions, or ambiguous translated residues. V3J clonotypes were defined by identical inferred V gene, J gene, and CDR3 amino acid sequence. Percentage overlap between repertoires was calculated by dividing the number of shared unique clonotypes by the size of the smaller repertoire. Three approaches were used to assess repertoire richness: RTK rarefaction, the Chao1 estimator, and Recon v2.1 estimates of unobserved clonotypes. For all TCRbeta clonotypes obtained by the gDNA method from a few donors, generation probabilities were computed with OLGA. This immuneACCESS table, as held by TCRdb, lists in-frame sequences with V and J called but not all clones. Of the missing ones, under half trace to an unresolved V gene in checked studies; the others have no known cause. V, J and clone size are those of that table, while D and trimming were read from the DNA. For this sample there are 650,000 to 750,000 clones; roughly 70% appear just once. Of the sample, approximately 2% falls within the top ten clones.

Notes on this clone: The clone's antigen remains unknown. Per-base qualities were not stored, and no clone one base away is much larger.

The CDR1 and CDR2 encoded by the germline V gene are SGHNT and YENEEA. Trimming accounts for 5 bases at V and 4 bases at J, while the number of junction bases matched to no gene is 3. From the cysteine up to the phenylalanine, the CDR3 has a length of 15 residues. The CDR3 DNA has 45 bases and is translated from base 1. This receptor was obtained from a woman in her 30s in good health. Material: memory CD4+ T cells sorted from blood. The sample's cell subset or site label is to be understood as: CD45RA-negative fraction. The chain is assembled from TRBV11-3 and TRBJ2-3; 13 bases in the junction line up with TRBD2. In nucleotide form, the sequence is TGTGCCAGCAGCCGAGGACTAGCGGGAGCAGATACGCAGTATTTT. The translation is CASSRGLAGADTQYF.